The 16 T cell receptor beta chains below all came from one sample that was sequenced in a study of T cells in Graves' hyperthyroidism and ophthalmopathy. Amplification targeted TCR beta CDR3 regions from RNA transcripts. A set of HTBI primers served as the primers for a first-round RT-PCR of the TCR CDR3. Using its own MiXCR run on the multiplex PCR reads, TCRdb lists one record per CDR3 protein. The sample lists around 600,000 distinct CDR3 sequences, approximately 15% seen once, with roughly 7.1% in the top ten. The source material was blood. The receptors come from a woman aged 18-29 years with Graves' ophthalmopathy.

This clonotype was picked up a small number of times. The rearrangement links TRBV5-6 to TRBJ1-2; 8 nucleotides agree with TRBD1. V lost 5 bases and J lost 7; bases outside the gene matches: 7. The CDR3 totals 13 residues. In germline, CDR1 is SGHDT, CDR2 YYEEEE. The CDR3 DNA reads TGTGCCAGCAGTTACACAGGGGGGGCTGGCTACACCTTC. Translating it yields CASSYTGGAGYTF.

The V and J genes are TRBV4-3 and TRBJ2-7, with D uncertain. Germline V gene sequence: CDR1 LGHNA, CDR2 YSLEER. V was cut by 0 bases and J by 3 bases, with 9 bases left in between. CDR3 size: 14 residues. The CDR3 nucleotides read TGCGCCAGCAGCCAAGATACAGCCATCTACGAGCAGTACTTC. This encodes CASSQDTAIYEQYF.

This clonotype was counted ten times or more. The CDR3, as DNA: TGTGCCAGCAGCGTTATTCAGGGGAGCGGCTACACCTTC. Amino acids: CASSVIQGSGYTF. The J gene is TRBJ1-2, the V gene TRBV9; D is perhaps TRBD1 (6 bases). The germline V gene encodes CDR1 SGDLS and CDR2 YYNGEE. Between the trimmed V and J ends, which lost 2 bases and 8 bases, there was a span of 13 bases. The CDR3 length is 13 residues.

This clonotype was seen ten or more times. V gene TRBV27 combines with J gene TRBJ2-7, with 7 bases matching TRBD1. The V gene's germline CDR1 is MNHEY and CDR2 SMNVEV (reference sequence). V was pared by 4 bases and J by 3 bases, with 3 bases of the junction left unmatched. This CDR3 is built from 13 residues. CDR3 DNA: TGTGCCAGCAGTTGGGACAGAGACTACGAGCAGTACTTC. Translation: CASSWDRDYEQYF.

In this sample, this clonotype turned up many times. The CDR3: CASSYVPSTLEGAQYF. CDR3 DNA sequence: TGTGCCAGCAGTTACGTCCCGAGCACCTTGGAGGGAGCACAGTATTTT. This chain connects TRBV6-2 or TRBV6-3 to TRBJ2-3, with a tentative D call TRBD2 (6 bases). V gave up 2 bases and J gave up 12 bases, with 24 bases separating them. The CDR3 is made up of 16 amino acids. CDR1 MNHEY and CDR2 SVGEGT come from the germline V gene.

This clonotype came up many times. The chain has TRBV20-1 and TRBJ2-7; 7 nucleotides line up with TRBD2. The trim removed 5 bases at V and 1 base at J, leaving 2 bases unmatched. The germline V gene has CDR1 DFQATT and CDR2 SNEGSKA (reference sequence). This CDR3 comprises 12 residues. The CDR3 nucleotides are TGCAGTGCTGGGGAGGGATCCTACGAGCAGTACTTC. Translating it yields CSAGEGSYEQYF.

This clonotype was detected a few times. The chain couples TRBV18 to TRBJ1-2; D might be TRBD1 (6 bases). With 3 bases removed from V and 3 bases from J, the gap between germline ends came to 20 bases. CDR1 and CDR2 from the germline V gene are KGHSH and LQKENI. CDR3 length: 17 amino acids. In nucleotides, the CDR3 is TGTGCCAGCTCACCGTACGGACAGCGCCCGTCCCACTATGGCTACACCTTC. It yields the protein CASSPYGQRPSHYGYTF.

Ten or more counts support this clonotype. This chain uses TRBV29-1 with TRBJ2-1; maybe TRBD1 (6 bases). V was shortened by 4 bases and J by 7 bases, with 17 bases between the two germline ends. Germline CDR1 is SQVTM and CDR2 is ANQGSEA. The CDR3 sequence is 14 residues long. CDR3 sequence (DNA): TGCAGCGTTGGGGGCGATCAGGGGAAAAATGAGCAGTTCTTC. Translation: CSVGGDQGKNEQFF.

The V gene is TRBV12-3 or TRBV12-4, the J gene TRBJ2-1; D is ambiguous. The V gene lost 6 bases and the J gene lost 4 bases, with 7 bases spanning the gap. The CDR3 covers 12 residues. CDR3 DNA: TGTGCCAGCAGGCCGGCGTACAATGAGCAGTTCTTC. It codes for CASRPAYNEQFF.

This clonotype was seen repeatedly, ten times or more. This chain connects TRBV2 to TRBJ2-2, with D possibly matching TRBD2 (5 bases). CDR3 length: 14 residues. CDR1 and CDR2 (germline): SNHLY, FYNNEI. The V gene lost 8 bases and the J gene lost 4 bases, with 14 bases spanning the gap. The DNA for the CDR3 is TGTGCCAGCCGACGGAGAGGGAGCACCGGGGAGCTGTTTTTT. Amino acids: CASRRRGSTGELFF.

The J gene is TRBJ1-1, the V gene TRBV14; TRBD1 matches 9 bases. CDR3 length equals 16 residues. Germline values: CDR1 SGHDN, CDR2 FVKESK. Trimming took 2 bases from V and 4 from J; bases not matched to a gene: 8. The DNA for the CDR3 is TGTGCCAGCAGCCAAAGGAGGACAGGGGCCGGCACTGAAGCTTTCTTT. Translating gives CASSQRRTGAGTEAFF.

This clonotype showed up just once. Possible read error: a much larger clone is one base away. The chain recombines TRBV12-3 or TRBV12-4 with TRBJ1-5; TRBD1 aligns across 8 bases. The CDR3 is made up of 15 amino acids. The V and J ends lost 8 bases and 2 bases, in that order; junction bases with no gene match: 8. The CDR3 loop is CASGSDREGNQPQHF. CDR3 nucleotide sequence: TGTGCCAGCGGTTCGGACAGGGAGGGCAATCAGCCCCAGCATTTT.

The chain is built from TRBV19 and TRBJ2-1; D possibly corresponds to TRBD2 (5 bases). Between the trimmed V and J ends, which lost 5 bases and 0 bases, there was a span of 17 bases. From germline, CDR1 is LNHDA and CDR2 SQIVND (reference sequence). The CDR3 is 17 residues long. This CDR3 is CASSGRRAGFSYNEQFF. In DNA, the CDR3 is TGTGCCAGTAGTGGGCGGCGGGCTGGGTTCTCCTACAATGAGCAGTTCTTC.

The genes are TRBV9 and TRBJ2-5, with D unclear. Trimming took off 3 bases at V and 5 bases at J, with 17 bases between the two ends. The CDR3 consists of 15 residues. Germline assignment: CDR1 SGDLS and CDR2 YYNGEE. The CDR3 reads CASSGEVKGWETQYF. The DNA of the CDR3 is TGTGCCAGCAGCGGAGAGGTGAAGGGTTGGGAGACCCAGTACTTC.

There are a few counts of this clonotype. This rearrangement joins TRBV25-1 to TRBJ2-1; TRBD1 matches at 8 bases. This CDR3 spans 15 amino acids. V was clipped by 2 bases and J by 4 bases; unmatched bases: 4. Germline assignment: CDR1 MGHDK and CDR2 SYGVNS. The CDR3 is CASSEHGQGYNEQFF. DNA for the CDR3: TGTGCCAGCAGTGAACATGGACAGGGATACAATGAGCAGTTCTTC. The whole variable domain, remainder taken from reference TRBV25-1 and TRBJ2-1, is EADIYQTPRYLVIGTGKKITLECSQTMGHDKMYWYQQDPGMELHLIHYSYGVNSTEKGDLSSESTVSRIRTEHFPLTLESARPSHTSQYLCASSEHGQGYNEQFFGPGTRLTVL.

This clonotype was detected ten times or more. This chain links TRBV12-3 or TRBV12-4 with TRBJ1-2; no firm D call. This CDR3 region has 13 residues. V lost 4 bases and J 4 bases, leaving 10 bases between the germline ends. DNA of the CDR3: TGTGCCAGCAGTTCCTCGGCGGGCTATGGCTACACCTTC. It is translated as CASSSSAGYGYTF.